The 11 T cell receptor beta chains below come from one sample, sequenced in a study of shared clonotypes between healthy human individuals. The assay was immunoSEQ multiplex PCR, and TCRdb's table has in-frame clones only and misses some. The repertoire holds roughly 1 million clones, with about 77% as singletons. Material: memory CD4+ T cells sorted from blood. The subset is: CD45RA-negative fraction. The receptors come from a man younger than 35 in good health.

This sequence joins TRBV28 and TRBJ1-1; TRBD1 matches at 10 bases. The CDR3 length is 15 residues. Per germline, CDR1 MDHEN and CDR2 SYDVKM. Trimming removed 10 bases from V and 0 bases from J; junction bases left unmatched: 8. The CDR3 nucleotides read TGTGCCATCACAGTGGACAGGGGGATGAACACTGAAGCTTTCTTT. Translated: CAITVDRGMNTEAFF.

V gene TRBV5-1 combines with J gene TRBJ2-3, with 8 bases identical to TRBD2. The junction had 7 bases not matched to a gene; V was cut back by 0 bases and J by 4 bases. There are 16 residues in the CDR3. CDR1 and CDR2 from the germline V gene are SGHRS and YFSETQ. Here the CDR3 reads CASSLDRPSGSDTQYF. DNA of the CDR3: TGCGCCAGCAGCTTGGATCGACCTAGCGGGTCAGATACGCAGTATTTT. Full variable domain (rest looked up from reference TRBV5-1 and TRBJ2-3): KAGVTQTPRYLIKTRGQQVTLSCSPISGHRSVSWYQQTPGQGLQFLFEYFSETQRNKGNFPGRFSGRQFSNSRSEMNVSTLELGDSALYLCASSLDRPSGSDTQYFGPGTRLTVL.

V and J are TRBV7-8 and TRBJ2-2, with D tentatively TRBD2 (6 bases). Trimming stripped 4 bases from V and 7 bases from J, with 10 bases between. Germline V gives CDR1 SGHVS, CDR2 FQNEAQ. CDR3 length: 13 amino acids. In DNA, the CDR3 is TGTGCCAGCAGCTGGGACTGGAGCGGGGAGCTGTTTTTT. Residues: CASSWDWSGELFF.

V is TRBV6-6 and J is TRBJ2-2; no clear D gene. This CDR3 has 13 residues. Germline-derived CDR1 and CDR2 are MNHNY and SVGAGI (reference sequence). Trimming stripped 4 bases from V and 4 bases from J, with 7 bases between. In nucleotides, the CDR3 is TGTGCCAGCAGTTCTCCCGCCACCGGGGAGCTGTTTTTT. Residues: CASSSPATGELFF.

Only one count was recorded for this clone. The gene calls are TRBV4-3 and TRBJ2-2; no clear D. V was clipped by 1 base and J by 4 bases, with 10 bases between them. The CDR3 runs 15 residues. Germline assignment: CDR1 LGHNA and CDR2 YSLEER. CDR3 DNA: TGCGCCAGCAGCCAAGGGTTCGCGAGCACCGGGGAGCTGTTTTTT. Protein: CASSQGFASTGELFF.

V is TRBV5-1 and J is TRBJ2-2, with 10 bases fitting TRBD2. Germline assignment: CDR1 SGHRS and CDR2 YFSETQ. The CDR3 contains 15 residues. V dropped 4 bases and J dropped 6; count of bases not matched to a gene: 6. The CDR3 sequence: CASSPAGLAAGELFF. CDR3 bases: TGCGCCAGCAGCCCGGCCGGACTAGCGGCCGGGGAGCTGTTTTTT.

The chain carries TRBV30 and TRBJ1-6, with TRBD1 matching over 8 bases. The trim removed 6 bases at V and 7 bases at J, leaving 8 bases unmatched. This CDR3 has 14 residues. The germline CDR1 and CDR2 sequences are GTSNPN and SVGIG (reference sequence). This CDR3 reads CACIDRGWNSPLHF. The CDR3 DNA sequence: TGTGCCTGTATAGACAGGGGCTGGAATTCACCCCTCCACTTT.

CDR3 protein: CASSSTGQQYF. For the CDR3, the DNA is TGTGCCAGCAGTTCGACCGGACAGCAGTACTTC. The rearrangement links TRBV27 to TRBJ2-7, with D unclear. The V and J ends lost 4 bases and 8 bases respectively, with 9 bases between them. The CDR3 loop spans 11 amino acids. Germline CDR1 MNHEY, CDR2 SMNVEV (reference sequence).

The V call is TRBV14, the J call TRBJ2-5; D gene uncertain. Germline values: CDR1 SGHDN, CDR2 FVKESK. The CDR3 length is 18 residues. Deletions cut 0 bases from V and 1 base from J, with 18 bases between. CDR3 residues: CASSQDPRVGRSQETQYF. The CDR3 coding sequence is TGTGCCAGCAGCCAAGATCCCCGTGTTGGACGGTCCCAAGAGACCCAGTACTTC.

V usage is TRBV7-9 and J usage is TRBJ2-5, with a possible D match to TRBD2 (5 bases). The CDR3 has 17 amino acids. Trimming took off 2 bases at V and 5 bases at J, with 21 bases between the two ends. The germline V gene encodes CDR1 SEHNR and CDR2 FQNEAQ (reference sequence). CDR3 sequence reads: CASSLPVLGGSAETQYF. The DNA for the CDR3 is TGTGCCAGCAGCTTACCGGTCCTTGGAGGAAGTGCGGAGACCCAGTACTTC.

The chain joins TRBV18 to TRBJ2-3; 9 nucleotides agree with TRBD2. Germline trimming cut 2 bases from V and 5 bases from J; bases unmatched to any gene: 5. The CDR3 has 15 residues. Germline CDR1 reads KGHSH; CDR2 reads LQKENI. CDR3 amino acids: CASSPILAGQDTQYF. The CDR3 nucleotides read TGTGCCAGCTCACCAATACTAGCGGGCCAAGATACGCAGTATTTT.